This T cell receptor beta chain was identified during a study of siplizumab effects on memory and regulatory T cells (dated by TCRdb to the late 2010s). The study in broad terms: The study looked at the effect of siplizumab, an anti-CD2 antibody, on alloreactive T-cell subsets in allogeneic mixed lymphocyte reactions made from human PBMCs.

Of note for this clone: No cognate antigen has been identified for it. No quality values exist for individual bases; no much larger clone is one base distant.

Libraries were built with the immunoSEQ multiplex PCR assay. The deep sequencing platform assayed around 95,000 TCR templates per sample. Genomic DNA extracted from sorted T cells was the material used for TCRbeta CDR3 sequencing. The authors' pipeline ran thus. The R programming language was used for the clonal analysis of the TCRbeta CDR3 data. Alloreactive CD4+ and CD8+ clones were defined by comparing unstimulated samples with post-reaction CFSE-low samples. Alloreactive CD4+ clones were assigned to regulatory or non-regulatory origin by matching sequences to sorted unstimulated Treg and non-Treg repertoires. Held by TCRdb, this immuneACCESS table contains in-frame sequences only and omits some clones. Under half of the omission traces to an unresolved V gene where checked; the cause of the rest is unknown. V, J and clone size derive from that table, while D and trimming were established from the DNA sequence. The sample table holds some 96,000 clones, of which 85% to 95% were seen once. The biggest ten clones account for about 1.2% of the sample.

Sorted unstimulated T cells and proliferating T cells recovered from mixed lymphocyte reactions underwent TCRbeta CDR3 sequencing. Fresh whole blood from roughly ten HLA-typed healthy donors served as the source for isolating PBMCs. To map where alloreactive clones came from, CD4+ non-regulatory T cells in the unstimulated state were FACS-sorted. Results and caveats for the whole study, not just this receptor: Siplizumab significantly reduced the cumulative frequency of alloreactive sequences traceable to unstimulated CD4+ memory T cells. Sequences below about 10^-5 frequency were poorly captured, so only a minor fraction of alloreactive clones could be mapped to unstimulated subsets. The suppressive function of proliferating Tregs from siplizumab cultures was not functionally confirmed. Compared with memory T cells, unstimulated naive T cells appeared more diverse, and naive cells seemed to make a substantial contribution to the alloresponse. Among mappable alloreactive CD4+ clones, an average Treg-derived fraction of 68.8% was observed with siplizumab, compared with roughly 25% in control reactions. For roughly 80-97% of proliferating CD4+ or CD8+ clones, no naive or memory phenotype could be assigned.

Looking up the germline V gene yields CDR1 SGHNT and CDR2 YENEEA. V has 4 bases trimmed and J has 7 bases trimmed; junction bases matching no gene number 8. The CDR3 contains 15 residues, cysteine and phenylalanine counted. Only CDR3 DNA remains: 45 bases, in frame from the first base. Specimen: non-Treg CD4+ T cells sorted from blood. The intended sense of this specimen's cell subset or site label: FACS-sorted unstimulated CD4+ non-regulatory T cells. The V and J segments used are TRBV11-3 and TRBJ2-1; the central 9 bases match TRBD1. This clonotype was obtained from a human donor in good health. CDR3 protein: CASSSGTGRWNEQFF. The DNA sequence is TGTGCCAGCAGCTCGGGGACAGGGAGATGGAATGAGCAGTTCTTC.